This T cell receptor beta chain was retrieved from a study of regulatory T cells in long-lasting Graves disease. As for the study in general: Graves' patients, diagnosed recently, had received antithyroid drugs under 3 months. General study points: TRBV28, TRBJ1-2 and TRBJ2-5 emerged as the favored segments in persistent disease.

The CDR3 totals 12 residues. Germline CDR1 and CDR2: SQVTM and ANQGSEA. Trimming took off 4 bases at V and 7 bases at J, with 8 bases between the two ends. Of note for this clonotype: No antigen is known for it.

The time point: newly diagnosed GD, antithyroid drugs for less than 3 months. PBMC RNA was the source of the TCR library. Combining iRepertoire HTBI primers with Arm-PCR of CDR3 regions, the authors built TCR beta libraries. TCRdb re-analysed the multiplex PCR reads in MiXCR, keeping a single row per CDR3 protein. The sample carries around 250,000 distinct CDR3 sequences, around a sixth recorded once. Separately, the same data were catalogued under a study of T cells in Graves' hyperthyroidism and ophthalmopathy. That report adds: On the basis of clinical symptoms, serum thyroxine and TRAb, thyroid ultrasound and orbital computed tomography, diagnoses were made.

This material consisted of peripheral blood mononuclear cells (PBMCs), taken at new diagnosis, from a patient treated with antithyroid drugs. The rearrangement links TRBV29-1 to TRBJ1-6; D gene uncertain. This clonotype was obtained from a young woman with Graves disease. The CDR3 nucleotides are TGCAGCGTTGTCGAAGGGAATTCACCCCTCCACTTT. It translates to CSVVEGNSPLHF.